The next 28 T cell receptor beta chains were all read from a single sample in a study of blood T cell repertoires in COVID-19. TCRdb's table, derived via immunoSEQ multiplex PCR, lists solely in-frame clones and lacks some. The table shows 240,000 or so clones, with roughly 81% occurring only once. Specimen: peripheral blood. These receptors were collected from a woman of 80 years or more with COVID-19, enrolled during active disease.

V usage is TRBV9 and J usage is TRBJ2-3; D might be TRBD2 (6 bases). The length of the CDR3 is 19 residues. The V gene lost 4 bases and the J gene lost 0 bases, with 24 bases spanning the gap. CDR1 SGDLS and CDR2 YYNGEE come from the germline V gene. The DNA for the CDR3 is TGTGCCAGCAGCTACGGGGGACTTACCGATACCTTGAGCACAGATACGCAGTATTTT. Its translation is CASSYGGLTDTLSTDTQYF.

The V call is TRBV6-2 or TRBV6-3, the J call TRBJ1-5; D call uncertain. Trimming removed 2 bases from V and 4 bases from J, with 9 bases in between. Germline CDR1 MNHEY, CDR2 SVGEGT. The CDR3 contains 14 residues. The CDR3 sequence is CASSYRGWNQPQHF. In DNA form, the CDR3 reads TGTGCCAGCAGTTACCGCGGGTGGAATCAGCCCCAGCATTTT.

The gene calls are TRBV7-9 and TRBJ2-3; unclear D gene. V gave up 5 bases and J gave up 1 base, with 7 bases separating them. This CDR3 contains 13 residues. Per the germline V gene, CDR1 is SEHNR and CDR2 is FQNEAQ (reference sequence). The CDR3: CASSLQGTDTQYF. In DNA, the CDR3 is TGTGCCAGCAGCCTCCAGGGCACAGATACGCAGTATTTT.

The CDR3 here is CASSPATGGAGGYTF. The CDR3 region has the DNA TGTGCCAGCTCACCGGCTACAGGGGGCGCAGGTGGCTACACCTTC. The chain couples TRBV18 to TRBJ1-2; 9 nucleotides line up with TRBD1. The CDR3 consists of 15 residues. V was pared by 3 bases and J by 7 bases, with 9 bases of the junction left unmatched. In germline, CDR1 is KGHSH, CDR2 LQKENI.

This clone was observed a handful of times. This chain uses TRBV2 with TRBJ1-5; a possible D gene is TRBD1 (6 bases). Germline V lookup: CDR1 SNHLY, CDR2 FYNNEI. The CDR3 is made up of 14 amino acids. The V end was cut by 6 bases, the J end by 0 bases, with 9 bases between. The CDR3: CASRRTDSNQPQHF. The CDR3 nucleotides read TGTGCCAGCAGGAGGACAGATAGCAATCAGCCCCAGCATTTT.

This chain uses TRBV24-1 with TRBJ2-1; 10 nucleotides match TRBD2. CDR1 and CDR2 from the germline V gene are KGHDR and SFDVKD. The CDR3 is 16 amino acids. With V trimmed by 5 bases and J by 4 bases, 7 bases remained unmatched. The CDR3 bases are TGTGCCACCAGTGCCACGGGGACTAGCGTATACAATGAGCAGTTCTTC. Its protein is CATSATGTSVYNEQFF.

CDR3 DNA sequence: TGCGCCAGCAGCGGCGGACTAGCGCGAACGTCAGATACGCAGTATTTT. This translates into CASSGGLARTSDTQYF. V is TRBV5-1 and J is TRBJ2-3; 9 bases match TRBD2. This CDR3 contains 16 residues. The V gene's germline CDR1 is SGHRS and CDR2 YFSETQ. Losses at the gene ends were 4 bases for V and 4 bases for J; bases not matched to a gene: 10. Full variable domain (rest looked up from reference TRBV5-1 and TRBJ2-3): KAGVTQTPRYLIKTRGQQVTLSCSPISGHRSVSWYQQTPGQGLQFLFEYFSETQRNKGNFPGRFSGRQFSNSRSEMNVSTLELGDSALYLCASSGGLARTSDTQYFGPGTRLTVL.

This clone was picked up a small number of times. The V gene is TRBV5-1, the J gene TRBJ2-7, with D possibly TRBD1 on 5 matching bases. The CDR3 runs to 14 residues. Looked up from germline, CDR1 is SGHRS and CDR2 is YFSETQ. The V and J ends lost 2 bases and 5 bases respectively, with 14 bases between them. In DNA form, the CDR3 reads TGCGCCAGCAGCTTTGACAGCAGCGTTAACGAGCAGTACTTC. Its protein product is CASSFDSSVNEQYF.

This chain joins TRBV19 and TRBJ2-2, with 9 bases aligning to TRBD1. With 7 bases clipped from V and 4 bases from J, the junction kept 7 bases outside the gene matches. Germline assignment: CDR1 LNHDA and CDR2 SQIVND (reference sequence). The CDR3 totals 15 residues. The CDR3 loop is CASTALDRGTGELFF. In nucleotides, the CDR3 is TGTGCCAGTACCGCCCTGGACAGGGGCACCGGGGAGCTGTTTTTT. Full variable domain (remainder filled in from reference TRBV19 and TRBJ2-2): DGGITQSPKYLFRKEGQNVTLSCEQNLNHDAMYWYRQDPGQGLRLIYYSQIVNDFQKGDIAEGYSVSREKKESFPLTVTSAQKNPTAFYLCASTALDRGTGELFFGEGSRLTVL.

The chain links TRBV5-1 to TRBJ2-2, with D possibly matching TRBD2 (5 bases). Germline V gene sequence: CDR1 SGHRS, CDR2 YFSETQ. The CDR3 runs to 15 residues. V lost 2 bases, J lost 5 bases, and 13 bases lay in between. Here the CDR3 DNA reads TGCGCCAGCAGCTTACAAGCGGAACTTACCGGGGAGCTGTTTTTT. Translated: CASSLQAELTGELFF. Together with reference TRBV5-1 and TRBJ2-2, the CDR3 gives the full variable domain: KAGVTQTPRYLIKTRGQQVTLSCSPISGHRSVSWYQQTPGQGLQFLFEYFSETQRNKGNFPGRFSGRQFSNSRSEMNVSTLELGDSALYLCASSLQAELTGELFFGEGSRLTVL.

This clone was seen only once. V and J are TRBV27 and TRBJ2-2; D gene uncertain. The CDR3 runs 15 residues. Germline V gene lookup returns CDR1 MNHEY and CDR2 SMNVEV (reference sequence). V gave up 6 bases and J gave up 1 base, with 12 bases separating them. CDR3 sequence reads: CASSTYTQNTGELFF. Written as DNA, the CDR3 is TGTGCCAGCAGCACGTACACCCAGAACACCGGGGAGCTGTTTTTT.

The chain has TRBV19 and TRBJ2-2, with TRBD2 matching 13 bases. Per the germline V gene, CDR1 is LNHDA and CDR2 is SQIVND (reference sequence). The CDR3 loop spans 18 amino acids. V shed 7 bases and J 4 bases; nucleotides not matched to a gene: 12. The CDR3 loop is CASTTLGLAGSGTGELFF. CDR3 nucleotides: TGTGCCAGTACCACGTTGGGACTAGCGGGGTCGGGCACCGGGGAGCTGTTTTTT.

V and J are TRBV5-1 and TRBJ1-6, with D perhaps TRBD1 (5 bases). Germline CDR1 reads SGHRS; CDR2 reads YFSETQ. Trimming shortened V by 1 base and J by 9 bases, and 11 bases separated the two germline ends. There are 14 residues in the CDR3. CDR3 sequence (DNA): TGCGCCAGCAGCTTGCCAGGGCTTTCTTCACCCCTCCACTTT. Its protein product is CASSLPGLSSPLHF.

J is TRBJ2-3 and V is TRBV29-1; maybe TRBD2 (6 bases). CDR1 is SQVTM, CDR2 ANQGSEA, per germline. Trimming removed 6 bases from V and 12 bases from J, with 7 bases in between. The CDR3 runs to 8 residues. CDR3 residues: CSVGTQYF. The CDR3 coding sequence is TGCAGCGTCGGGACTCAGTATTTT.

The chain has TRBV9 and TRBJ1-1; D is uncertain. This CDR3 is 14 amino acids long. Trimming cost V 3 bases and J 4 bases, with 13 bases left between them. Germline V gene sequence: CDR1 SGDLS, CDR2 YYNGEE. CDR3 DNA sequence: TGTGCCAGCAGCGAGAGAGGGCTGAGCACTGAAGCTTTCTTT. This gives the protein CASSERGLSTEAFF.

The chain links TRBV1 to TRBJ2-3; TRBD1 is the table's D call and was not checked against the DNA. TRBV1 represents a pseudogene. The CDR3 sequence is 14 residues long. CDR3 sequence reads: CTSSLTGIPDTQYF. The CDR3 nucleotides read TGCACCAGCAGCTTAACAGGGATCCCAGATACGCAGTATTTT.

This sequence joins TRBV3-1 (or the pseudogene TRBV3-2) and TRBJ1-1; D gene uncertain. The CDR3 consists of 14 residues. Trimming left V 4 bases short and J 5 bases short, with 14 bases between. Germline values: CDR1 LGHDT, CDR2 YNNKEL (reference sequence). Here the CDR3 reads CASSREGGRTEAFF. The CDR3 bases are TGTGCCAGCAGCCGAGAGGGTGGGAGGACTGAAGCTTTCTTT.

V is TRBV7-6 and J is TRBJ1-2; 8 positions agree with TRBD1. Germline V gene data show CDR1 as SGHVS and CDR2 as FNYEAQ. The CDR3 covers 14 residues. J gave up 2 bases and V 5 bases, and 4 bases lay outside the gene matches. CDR3 sequence: CASSPWTGNYGYTF. CDR3 DNA: TGTGCCAGCAGCCCCTGGACAGGGAACTATGGCTACACCTTC.

This chain links TRBV4-1 with TRBJ2-3; 7 bases line up with TRBD2. V gave up 2 bases and J gave up 1 base; unmatched junction bases: 9. The germline gives CDR1 MGHRA, CDR2 YSYEKL. This CDR3 has 17 residues. CDR3 sequence reads: CASSQPTSARRTDTQYF. Written as DNA, the CDR3 is TGCGCCAGCAGCCAACCCACTAGCGCTAGACGCACAGATACGCAGTATTTT.

The chain links TRBV18 to TRBJ2-1; weak D call: TRBD2 (6 bases). The CDR3 has 15 residues. Trimming removed 3 bases at V and 4 bases at J, with 13 bases between. Looked up from germline, CDR1 is KGHSH and CDR2 is LQKENI. CDR3 sequence reads: CASSPGSLDYNEQFF. For the CDR3, the DNA is TGTGCCAGCTCACCCGGGAGTTTAGATTACAATGAGCAGTTCTTC.

The rearrangement uses TRBV7-3 and TRBJ2-5, with TRBD2 matching over 9 bases. This CDR3 comprises 16 residues. V lost 1 base and J lost 4; bases outside the gene matches: 7. Germline values: CDR1 SGHTA, CDR2 FQGTGA. The chain's CDR3 is CASSLMSSGRAETQYF. DNA of the CDR3: TGTGCCAGCAGCTTAATGAGTAGCGGGAGAGCAGAGACCCAGTACTTC.

This chain connects TRBV21-1 to TRBJ2-5; TRBD2 is the table's D call and was not checked against the DNA. TRBV21-1 is shown as a pseudogene. The CDR3 sequence is 17 residues long. The CDR3 spells CASSMKGGSTYQETQYF. CDR3 nucleotide sequence: TGTGCCAGCAGCATGAAAGGTGGGAGCACGTACCAAGAGACCCAGTACTTC.

Only a few counts were recorded for this clone. The J gene is TRBJ2-2, the V gene TRBV19, with TRBD2 identical over 11 bases. This CDR3 is built from 14 residues. V was clipped by 8 bases and J by 5 bases; unmatched bases: 4. Germline CDR1 and CDR2: LNHDA and SQIVND (reference sequence). The CDR3, as DNA: TGTGCCAGTGGGACTAGCGGAATAACCGGGGAGCTGTTTTTT. Encoded protein: CASGTSGITGELFF.

This clone was recorded a few times. The chain is built from TRBV11-2 and TRBJ1-2; tentative D call: TRBD1 (6 bases). CDR1 SGHAT and CDR2 FQNNGV come from the germline V gene. This CDR3 has 13 residues. The ends were cut back, 5 bases at V and 4 bases at J, with 11 bases in the middle. The CDR3: CASSPGHSYGYTF. For the CDR3, the DNA is TGTGCCAGCAGCCCGGGACACAGCTATGGCTACACCTTC. The full variable domain, in which reference TRBV11-2 and TRBJ1-2 provide the parts outside the CDR3, is EAGVAQSPRYKIIEKRQSVAFWCNPISGHATLYWYQQILGQGPKLLIQFQNNGVVDDSQLPKDRFSAERLKGVDSTLKIQPAKLEDSAVYLCASSPGHSYGYTFGSGTRLTVV.

V is TRBV5-1 and J is TRBJ2-2; TRBD2 matches at 10 bases. CDR3 length: 17 amino acids. With 2 bases clipped from V and 6 bases from J, the junction kept 10 bases outside the gene matches. Germline CDR1 and CDR2: SGHRS and YFSETQ. CDR3: CASSFNQQREGPGELFF. The CDR3 nucleotides are TGCGCCAGCAGCTTTAATCAACAGCGGGAGGGCCCCGGGGAGCTGTTTTTT.

This chain joins TRBV28 and TRBJ2-6; no clear D gene. The germline gives CDR1 MDHEN, CDR2 SYDVKM. The CDR3 runs 15 residues. V dropped 6 bases and J dropped 3 bases, with 12 bases sitting between them. The CDR3 sequence: CASSGIRGGANVLTF. The CDR3 DNA is TGTGCCAGCAGCGGCATTCGAGGTGGGGCCAACGTCCTGACTTTC.

V is TRBV25-1 and J is TRBJ2-5; 8 nucleotides match TRBD2. Germline V gene lookup returns CDR1 MGHDK and CDR2 SYGVNS. The CDR3 totals 15 residues. The junction had 7 bases not matched to a gene; V was cut back by 2 bases and J by 5 bases. The CDR3 DNA is TGTGCCAGCAGTGAACCCGGGGGGGCCAGGGAGACCCAGTACTTC. Translated: CASSEPGGARETQYF.

The chain has TRBV27 and TRBJ2-3; 8 bases are a match to TRBD2. The CDR3 length is 16 residues. The germline V gene has CDR1 MNHEY and CDR2 SMNVEV (reference sequence). V lost 5 bases, J lost 8 bases, and 15 bases stayed unmatched. The CDR3 DNA sequence: TGTGCCAGCAGTCCCATAGAGGCGGGGGGCCGGGGTACGCAGTATTTT. Translation gives CASSPIEAGGRGTQYF.